These 20 T cell receptor beta chains originate from one sample sequenced in a study of response to subunit inactivated influenza vaccine. TCRdb used MiXCR to reprocess the RT-PCR reads, holding one entry per CDR3 protein. The table lists 500,000 to 700,000 distinct CDR3 sequences, approximately 24% of them singletons, with approximately 3% in the top ten. This same sample was also taken into another study, of T cells expressing NK-cell markers. From that paper: In generating TCR beta cDNA, 5'RACE template switching with UMIs was used.

Sequenced material: CD4+ T cells sorted from PBMCs, taken about 12 days after vaccination. These receptors all come from a man aged 50-59 years who received an inactivated influenza vaccine.

This chain uses TRBV2 with TRBJ2-3; unclear D gene. The V and J ends lost 4 bases and 4 bases respectively, with 6 bases between them. The CDR3 is 12 amino acids. CDR1 is SNHLY and CDR2 is FYNNEI in the germline V gene. The DNA for the CDR3 is TGTGCCAGCAGTGCTGAACCAGATACGCAGTATTTT. It encodes CASSAEPDTQYF.

This clonotype was observed many times. This chain links TRBV29-1 with TRBJ2-1, with 10 bases fitting TRBD1. V shed 4 bases and J 5 bases; nucleotides not matched to a gene: 11. This CDR3 is built from 16 residues. CDR1 SQVTM and CDR2 ANQGSEA come from the germline V gene. As DNA, the CDR3 is TGCAGCGTTGCGATCGGAGGACAGGGGGATAACAATGAGCAGTTCTTC. Its translation: CSVAIGGQGDNNEQFF.

This clonotype was found a few times. This chain's CDR3 is CASALEGAGNSPLHF. For the CDR3, the DNA is TGTGCCAGCGCCTTGGAGGGGGCGGGTAATTCACCCCTCCACTTT. The chain links TRBV27 to TRBJ1-6, with 7 bases lining up with TRBD1. CDR1 MNHEY and CDR2 SMNVEV come from the germline V gene (reference sequence). V gave up 8 bases and J gave up 6 bases; unmatched junction bases: 10. The CDR3 covers 15 residues.

V is TRBV20-1 and J is TRBJ1-1; no clear D gene. Trimming pared 0 bases from V and 1 base from J, leaving 12 bases between. This CDR3 contains 15 residues. The V gene's germline CDR1 is DFQATT and CDR2 SNEGSKA (reference sequence). CDR3 bases: TGCAGTGCTAGAGACTACCAGACAAAGAACACTGAAGCTTTCTTT. It is translated as CSARDYQTKNTEAFF.

In its sample, this clonotype was seen a few times. J is TRBJ1-5 and V is TRBV20-1; 9 bases agree with TRBD1. J gave up 6 bases and V 0 bases, and 9 bases lay outside the gene matches. Germline V CDR1 and CDR2: DFQATT, SNEGSKA (reference sequence). The CDR3 is made up of 16 amino acids. Here the CDR3 reads CSARDFSGQGSQPQHF. CDR3 nucleotides: TGCAGTGCTAGAGATTTTTCGGGACAGGGAAGTCAGCCCCAGCATTTT.

This clonotype was observed a handful of times. This sequence joins TRBV27 and TRBJ2-2, with TRBD1 as a possible D gene (6 bases). The CDR3 has 15 residues. The germline V and J ends were trimmed by 8 bases and 4 bases, with 17 bases remaining between them. In germline, CDR1 is MNHEY, CDR2 SMNVEV (reference sequence). The CDR3 DNA follows: TGTGCCAGCCGGAGGTCCGGACAGCCCACCGGGGAGCTGTTTTTT. It yields the protein CASRRSGQPTGELFF.

This clonotype was detected a few times. This sequence joins TRBV7-2 and TRBJ2-1; 10 bases fit TRBD2. In germline, CDR1 is SGHTA, CDR2 FQGNSA. V lost 0 bases to trimming and J lost 4 bases; unmatched junction nucleotides: 6. The CDR3 consists of 17 residues. Here the CDR3 reads CASSLAPTSGRYNEQFF. The CDR3 nucleotides read TGTGCCAGCAGCTTAGCTCCGACTAGCGGGCGGTACAATGAGCAGTTCTTC. The full variable domain, with the rest looked up from reference TRBV7-2 and TRBJ2-1, is GAGVSQSPSNKVTEKGKDVELRCDPISGHTALYWYRQSLGQGLEFLIYFQGNSAPDKSGLPSDRFSAERTGGSVSTLTIQRTQQEDSAVYLCASSLAPTSGRYNEQFFGPGTRLTVL.

The J gene is TRBJ2-2, the V gene TRBV12-3 or TRBV12-4, with no clear D. V was cut by 3 bases and J by 3 bases, with 5 bases left in between. The CDR3 totals 13 residues. CDR3 coding DNA: TGTGCCAGCAGTTTTCGGTACACCGGGGAGCTGTTTTTT. It encodes CASSFRYTGELFF.

This CDR3 reads CASSLQGTPSGELFF. CDR3 bases: TGCGCCAGCAGCCTCCAAGGGACACCCTCCGGGGAGCTGTTTTTT. The gene calls are TRBV5-1 and TRBJ2-2; D might be TRBD1 (6 bases). CDR1 and CDR2 (germline): SGHRS, YFSETQ. CDR3 length: 15 residues. V shed 4 bases and J shed 6 bases, with 16 bases lying between them.

This clonotype turned up a few times. The rearrangement uses TRBV7-3 and TRBJ2-1, with TRBD2 identical over 15 bases. This CDR3 spans 21 amino acids. The V and J ends lost 4 bases and 0 bases, in that order; junction bases with no gene match: 13. Germline V gives CDR1 SGHTA, CDR2 FQGTGA. CDR3 nucleotides: TGTGCCAGCAGCTCAATAGGACTAGCGGGAGGGCGCAGGGACTCCTACAATGAGCAGTTCTTC. This sequence encodes CASSSIGLAGGRRDSYNEQFF.

This clonotype was picked up a small number of times. This sequence joins TRBV10-3 and TRBJ2-1, with unresolved D. The length of the CDR3 is 17 residues. Trimming took off 0 bases at V and 6 bases at J, with 18 bases between the two ends. Germline CDR1 reads ENHRY; CDR2 reads SYGVKD. The CDR3: CAISESNTRRTSNEQFF. DNA for the CDR3: TGTGCCATCAGTGAGTCGAATACTCGCAGGACCTCCAATGAGCAGTTCTTC.

This clonotype occurred a few times. The chain couples TRBV11-2 to TRBJ2-4; 9 bases are a match to TRBD2. The CDR3 covers 18 residues. The ends lost 0 bases at V and 4 bases at J; junction bases unmatched: 10. Germline loops: CDR1 SGHAT, CDR2 FQNNGV. The CDR3 DNA follows: TGTGCCAGCAGCTTAGATCTGGGGGCGGGAGGGATTAAAAACATTCAGTACTTC. It yields the protein CASSLDLGAGGIKNIQYF.

This chain uses TRBV11-2 with TRBJ2-3; maybe TRBD2 (5 bases). CDR1 is SGHAT and CDR2 is FQNNGV in the germline V gene. The CDR3 is 14 amino acids. V lost 5 bases and J lost 5, with 14 bases in between. For the CDR3, the DNA is TGTGCCAGCAGCCTGATTCGAGGGTTAGATACGCAGTATTTT. Its translation is CASSLIRGLDTQYF.

The chain carries TRBV6-1 and TRBJ1-6; D is undetermined. The V end lost 7 bases, the J end lost 2 bases, and 9 bases lay between the germline ends. CDR1 MNHNS and CDR2 SASEGT come from the germline V gene. This CDR3 is built from 14 residues. The chain's CDR3 is CASTEGPYNSPLHF. CDR3 nucleotide sequence: TGTGCCAGCACGGAGGGCCCCTATAATTCACCCCTCCACTTT.

This chain links TRBV12-3 or TRBV12-4 with TRBJ1-4; D gene uncertain. V was clipped by 6 bases and J by 2 bases, with 4 bases between them. The CDR3 length is 12 residues. The CDR3 reads CASRTTNEKLFF. The CDR3 DNA reads TGTGCCAGCAGGACGACTAATGAAAAACTGTTTTTT.

This clonotype came up a few times. The genes are TRBV29-1 and TRBJ1-1, with D unresolved. The V end lost 7 bases, the J end lost 0 bases, and 12 bases lay between the germline ends. In germline, CDR1 is SQVTM, CDR2 ANQGSEA. This CDR3 contains 13 residues. The chain's CDR3 is CSAQTQLNTEAFF. CDR3 nucleotides: TGCAGCGCTCAGACACAACTGAACACTGAAGCTTTCTTT.

The gene calls are TRBV20-1 and TRBJ1-4; no firm D call. The V gene lost 1 base and the J gene lost 8 bases, with 8 bases spanning the gap. Germline lookup yields CDR1 DFQATT and CDR2 SNEGSKA (reference sequence). This CDR3 has 12 residues. The CDR3 region has the DNA TGCAGTGCTAGAGGGGGTTGGGAAAAACTGTTTTTT. Protein: CSARGGWEKLFF.

V gene TRBV2 combines with J gene TRBJ2-5; maybe TRBD2 (5 bases). The CDR3 covers 12 residues. V was clipped by 11 bases and J by 0 bases, with 10 bases between them. CDR1 is SNHLY, CDR2 FYNNEI, per germline. CDR3 amino acids: CAVTSDQETQYF. In DNA, the CDR3 is TGTGCCGTTACTAGTGACCAAGAGACCCAGTACTTC.

This clonotype was counted between two and nine times. The chain is built from TRBV20-1 and TRBJ2-3; 7 positions agree with TRBD2. Germline CDR1 is DFQATT and CDR2 is SNEGSKA (reference sequence). V lost 5 bases and J lost 2; bases outside the gene matches: 13. This CDR3 is 16 amino acids long. CDR3 in DNA: TGCAGTGCTGGAATCCTTTCCGGGAGGTACACAGATACGCAGTATTTT. Protein: CSAGILSGRYTDTQYF.

This sequence joins TRBV27 and TRBJ2-7; D ambiguous. The CDR3 runs to 15 residues. V lost 5 bases and J lost 3, with 17 bases in between. Germline V gene lookup returns CDR1 MNHEY and CDR2 SMNVEV (reference sequence). The CDR3 DNA reads TGTGCCAGCAGTAGCCCTCTTCGGGCGATCTACGAGCAGTACTTC. This encodes CASSSPLRAIYEQYF.